These T cell receptor beta chains were read from a single sample in a study of vaccination and CD4 T cells after COVID-19. TCRdb independently ran MiXCR on the PCR reads; one entry per CDR3 protein. The sample comprises 8,500 to 9,000 distinct CDR3 sequences, 55% to 70% of which are singletons, and around 15% rests with the top ten. These receptors have no known antigen. The starting material was cultured CD4+ T cells from blood, obtained after SARS-CoV-2 vaccination. Receptor source: a human donor with COVID-19. The CDR3 runs from the conserved cysteine through the conserved F or W. The order of the fields is V gene, J gene, D gene, CDR3 protein. The D gene is left open where the match is weak.

V gene: TRBV6-1; J gene: TRBJ1-6; D gene: -; CDR3 protein: CASSTVWGGRSSYNSPLHF
V gene: TRBV20-1; J gene: TRBJ1-5; D gene: -; CDR3 protein: CSAFRSNQPQHF
V gene: TRBV27; J gene: TRBJ1-1; D gene: TRBD1; CDR3 protein: CASSLDRGPNTEAFF
V gene: TRBV29-1; J gene: TRBJ2-1; D gene: TRBD2; CDR3 protein: CSVEGGLAQFF
V gene: TRBV20-1; J gene: TRBJ1-2; D gene: -; CDR3 protein: CSASLANYGYTF
V gene: TRBV20-1; J gene: TRBJ2-1; D gene: TRBD2; CDR3 protein: CSARVIAGYNEQFF
V gene: TRBV27; J gene: TRBJ2-7; D gene: -; CDR3 protein: CASSRPLQGGTYEQYF
V gene: TRBV7-9; J gene: TRBJ2-5; D gene: TRBD2; CDR3 protein: CASSLFGAGDQETQYF
V gene: TRBV7-8; J gene: TRBJ2-7; D gene: -; CDR3 protein: CASSLVSGEQYF
V gene: TRBV6-4; J gene: TRBJ2-1; D gene: TRBD1; CDR3 protein: CASSSGQGRSYNEQFF